This T cell receptor beta chain was found in a study of T cell responses to AZD1222 COVID-19 vaccine. Sequencing used immunoSEQ multiplex PCR; TCRdb keeps in-frame clones, though not all of them. The sample comprises about 140,000 clones, roughly 90% of which are singletons, and 1% to 1.5% rests with the top ten. This CDR3 spans 14 amino acids. CDR1 MGHDK and CDR2 SYGVNS come from the germline V gene. V gave up 3 bases and J gave up 5 bases, with 13 bases separating them. Points on this clone: Its antigen is currently unknown.

Study results and caveats: Recipients of two AZD1222 doses showed rising Spike-specific TCR breadth and depth. Among AZD1222 vaccinees, only 5 or 6 were seropositive at baseline.

The sample was peripheral blood, taken 28 days after the second AZD1222 dose. This clonotype was sampled from an adult who received the AZD1222 COVID-19 vaccine. V is TRBV25-1 and J is TRBJ2-5; D is uncertain. The DNA for the CDR3 is TGTGCCAGCAGTGACCTGGCGGCCCGGGAGACCCAGTACTTC. Its translation is CASSDLAARETQYF.